The rows below give T cell receptor beta chains drawn from one sample of a study of metastatic and nonmetastatic thyroid tumors. TCRdb ran MiXCR on the PCR reads. The data hold about 92,000 clones, with 15% observed a single time. The sequenced material came from blood. These receptors were taken from a female donor with papillary thyroid cancer or a benign thyroid nodule (not recorded which). Some clones in this sample may be carry-over from other donors' samples. Each CDR3 is given with its conserved first and last residue.

CDR3 protein	J gene	V gene
CAWKEGGGTDTQYF	TRBJ2-3	TRBV30
CASSLALPGLAGASYEQYF	TRBJ2-7	TRBV7-2
CSALQGGTEAFF	TRBJ1-1	TRBV20-1
CASSWGQRGEAFF	TRBJ1-1	TRBV7-2
CASSLGGQGVNSPLHF	TRBJ1-6	TRBV28
CASIYQAGVYQQYF	TRBJ2-7	TRBV6-2/TRBV6-3
CASSPTTGGHYEQYF	TRBJ2-7	TRBV5-1
CASSRQVFCYTF	TRBJ1-2	TRBV12-3/TRBV12-4
CASSPGHRDSDGYTF	TRBJ1-2	TRBV12-3/TRBV12-4
CGASGHLNTEAFF	TRBJ1-1	TRBV20-1
CASSSGQGLSYEQYF	TRBJ2-7	TRBV7-9
CAWSKTGNTEAFF	TRBJ1-1	TRBV30
CATADGRPDTEAFF	TRBJ1-1	TRBV19
CASSSQNQETQYF	TRBJ2-5	TRBV5-6
CASSLNPYKNEQFF	TRBJ2-1	TRBV19